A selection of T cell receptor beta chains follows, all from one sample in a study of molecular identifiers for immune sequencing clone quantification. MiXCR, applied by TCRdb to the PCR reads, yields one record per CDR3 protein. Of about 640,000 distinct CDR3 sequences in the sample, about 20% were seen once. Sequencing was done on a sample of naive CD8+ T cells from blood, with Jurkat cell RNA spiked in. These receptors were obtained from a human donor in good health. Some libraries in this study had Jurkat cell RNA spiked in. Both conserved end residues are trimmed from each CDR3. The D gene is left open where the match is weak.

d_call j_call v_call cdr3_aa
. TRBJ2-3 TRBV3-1 ASSPGTEGTQY
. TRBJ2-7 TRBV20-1 SARSLANYEQY
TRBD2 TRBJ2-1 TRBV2 ASGRTSGRENEQF
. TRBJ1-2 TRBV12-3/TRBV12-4 ASSPLSHSPLYGYT
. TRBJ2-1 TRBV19 ASSMLGVGVAREQF
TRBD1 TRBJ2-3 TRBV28 ASRTRDRYTDTQY
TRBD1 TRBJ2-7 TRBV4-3 ASSRGVDRGYEQY
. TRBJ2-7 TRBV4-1 ASSYDGSGYEQY
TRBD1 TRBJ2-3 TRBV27 ASGTGPSTDTQY
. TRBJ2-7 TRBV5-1 ASSLVWGNSYDQY
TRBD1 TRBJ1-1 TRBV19 ASSYRVRGPEAF
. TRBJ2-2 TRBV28 ASRIQITGKLF
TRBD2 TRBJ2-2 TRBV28 ASSLAGAGPVGELF
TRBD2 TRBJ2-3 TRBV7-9 ASSLAASGLGDTQY
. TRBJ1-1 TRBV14 ASSPWTGSEAF
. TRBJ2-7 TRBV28 ASSFKGADRQY
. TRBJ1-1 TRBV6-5 TSSYYAGVLTEAF
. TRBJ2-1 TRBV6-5 ASSSFLGTRDNEQF
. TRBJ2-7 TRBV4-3 ASSLLPGNEQY
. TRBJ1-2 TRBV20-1 PEMRLLYEFHNYGYT
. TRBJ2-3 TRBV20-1 SIPRGPRTDTQY
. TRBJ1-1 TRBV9 ASSVGGFGLNTEAF
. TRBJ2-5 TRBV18 ASSPRQPETQY
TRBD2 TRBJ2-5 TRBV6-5 ASASGAGVGETQY
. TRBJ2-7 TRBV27 ASSPHLGYEQY
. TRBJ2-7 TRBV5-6 ASSLGGGQRYEQY
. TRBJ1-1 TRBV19 ASSIGQGWNTEAF
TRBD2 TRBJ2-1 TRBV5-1 ASSLEGTTSSYNEQF
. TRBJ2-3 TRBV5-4 ASSVVGGVGTDTQY